The clone carrying this T cell receptor (beta chain) was seen only a few times. Antigen: not known. Germline and junction disagree at one end, which may indicate a read error. Nashville, Tennessee was home to all donors, each a Caucasian adult. Looked up from germline, CDR1 is LNHDA and CDR2 is SQIVND (reference sequence). The CDR3 runs 14 residues. Every subset had its genomic DNA shared out evenly among several immunoSEQ plates. The data were produced by immunoSEQ multiplex PCR, yet TCRdb's version contains in-frame clones alone and is incomplete. The repertoire has about 2 million clones, 85% to 95% of them found once; the top ten carry 0.13%. This entry belongs to a study of shared clonotypes between healthy human individuals. Overall study findings and caveats: Read depth was anticipated to influence clonotype sharing among donors.

The source of this sequence is a man between 18 and 29 years old in good health. This chain connects TRBV19 to TRBJ1-6; weak D call: TRBD1 (6 bases). Sequencing was performed on naive CD4+ T cells sorted from blood. Subset meaning: CD45RA+ positively selected. The CDR3 sequence is CASSGQIYNPPLHF. The CDR3, as DNA: TGTGCCAGTTCAGGACAGATCTATAATCCACCCCTCCACTTT.